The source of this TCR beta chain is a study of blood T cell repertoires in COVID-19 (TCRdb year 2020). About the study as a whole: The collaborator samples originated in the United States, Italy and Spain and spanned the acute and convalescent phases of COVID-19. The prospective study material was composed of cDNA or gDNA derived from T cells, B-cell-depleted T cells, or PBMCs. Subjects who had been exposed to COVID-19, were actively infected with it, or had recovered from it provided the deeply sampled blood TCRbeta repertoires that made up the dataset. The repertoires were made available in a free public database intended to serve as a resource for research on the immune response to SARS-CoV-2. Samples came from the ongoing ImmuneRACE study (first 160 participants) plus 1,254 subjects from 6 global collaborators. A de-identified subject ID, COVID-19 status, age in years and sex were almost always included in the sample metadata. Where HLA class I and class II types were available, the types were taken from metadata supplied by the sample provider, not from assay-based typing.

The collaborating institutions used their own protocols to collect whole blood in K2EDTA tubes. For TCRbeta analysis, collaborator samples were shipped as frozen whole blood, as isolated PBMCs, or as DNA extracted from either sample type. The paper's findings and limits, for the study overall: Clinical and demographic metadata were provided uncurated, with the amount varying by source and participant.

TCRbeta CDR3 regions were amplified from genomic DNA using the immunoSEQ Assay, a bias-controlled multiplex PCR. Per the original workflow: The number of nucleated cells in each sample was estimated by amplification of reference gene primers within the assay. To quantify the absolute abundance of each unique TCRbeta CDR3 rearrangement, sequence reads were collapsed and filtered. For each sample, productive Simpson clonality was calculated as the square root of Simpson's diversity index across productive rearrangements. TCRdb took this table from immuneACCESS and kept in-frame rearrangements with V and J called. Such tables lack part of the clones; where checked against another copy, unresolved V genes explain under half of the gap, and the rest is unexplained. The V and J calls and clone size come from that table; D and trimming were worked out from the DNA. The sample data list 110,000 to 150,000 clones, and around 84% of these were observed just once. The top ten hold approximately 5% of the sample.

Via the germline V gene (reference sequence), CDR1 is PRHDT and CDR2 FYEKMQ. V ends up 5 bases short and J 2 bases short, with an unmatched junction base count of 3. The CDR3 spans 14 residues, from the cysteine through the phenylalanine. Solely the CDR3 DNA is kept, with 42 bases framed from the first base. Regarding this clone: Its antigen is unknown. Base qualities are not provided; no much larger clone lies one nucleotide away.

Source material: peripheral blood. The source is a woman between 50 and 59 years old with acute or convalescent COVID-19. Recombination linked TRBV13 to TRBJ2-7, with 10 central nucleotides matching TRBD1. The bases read TGTGCCAGCAGCCCCGGACAGGGGGCCTACGAGCAGTACTTC. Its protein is CASSPGQGAYEQYF.